This T cell receptor (beta chain) was sequenced during a study of T-cell reconstitution after alpha-beta-depleted transplantation in children. This clonotype has ten or more counts. Its specificity is unknown. Findings of the study overall: Diversity and T-cell counts at one year after transplant derived mostly from new T cells. The origin of alpha-beta T cells about two months after transplant was reportedly several hundred expanded graft clones. In some patients, recipient T cells and intrathymic progenitors surviving conditioning explained high day-60 diversity.

Germline V gives CDR1 SGHRS, CDR2 YFSETQ. V shed 2 bases and J 6 bases; nucleotides not matched to a gene: 5. The CDR3 spans 15 residues. Preparation of the TCRbeta library was carried out with unique molecular identifiers. One entry per CDR3 protein, called by TCRdb with MiXCR from the PCR reads. Here the sample spans 280,000 or so distinct CDR3 sequences, more than 9% being singletons. The specimen was peripheral blood, collected 180 days after TCRalphabeta/CD19-depleted stem cell transplant. The J gene is TRBJ2-1, the V gene TRBV5-1; 10 nucleotides align to TRBD2. The clonotype comes from a male patient aged 2 to 9 who had a stem cell transplant for chronic granulomatous disease, so the T cells may come from the graft donor. CDR3 protein: CASSLRPSGSNEQFF. DNA of the CDR3: TGCGCCAGCAGCTTAAGGCCTAGCGGGAGCAATGAGCAGTTCTTC.